The next 9 T cell receptor beta chains were all read from a single sample in a study of blood T cell repertoires in COVID-19. The table came from immunoSEQ multiplex PCR; TCRdb's copy has only in-frame clones and leaves some out. Of 100,000 to 120,000 clones in the sample, about 88% were seen once. Source material: peripheral blood. All receptors derive from a woman in her forties or fifties with acute or convalescent COVID-19.

The chain employs TRBV6-6 and TRBJ1-5, with 8 bases lining up with TRBD1. With V trimmed by 5 bases and J by 2 bases, 5 bases remained unmatched. The CDR3 loop spans 15 amino acids. The germline gives CDR1 MNHNY, CDR2 SVGAGI (reference sequence). CDR3 amino acids: CASSTGGRGNQPQHF. The CDR3 DNA sequence: TGTGCCAGCAGTACAGGGGGAAGAGGCAATCAGCCCCAGCATTTT.

J is TRBJ2-7 and V is TRBV19; 8 positions match TRBD1. The germline V gene encodes CDR1 LNHDA and CDR2 SQIVND (reference sequence). V was clipped by 4 bases and J by 3 bases; unmatched bases: 2. The CDR3 spans 13 residues. CDR3 in DNA: TGTGCCAGTAGTAAGGACAGGGACTACGAGCAGTACTTC. It translates to CASSKDRDYEQYF.

This sequence joins TRBV6-4 and TRBJ2-1, with 7 bases that match TRBD2. The V gene's germline CDR1 is MRHNA and CDR2 SNTAGT. V lost 3 bases and J lost 0; bases outside the gene matches: 5. The CDR3 consists of 16 residues. The CDR3 DNA reads TGTGCCAGCAGTGATATAGCGGGTATCTCCTACAATGAGCAGTTCTTC. Translating gives CASSDIAGISYNEQFF.

CDR3 DNA: TGTGCCAGTAGTGCCCGACTAGCGGATGAGCAGTTCTTC. This sequence encodes CASSARLADEQFF. The V gene is TRBV19, the J gene TRBJ2-1, with 9 positions matching TRBD2. Germline V gene data show CDR1 as LNHDA and CDR2 as SQIVND (reference sequence). V was clipped by 5 bases and J by 8 bases; unmatched bases: 4. This CDR3 comprises 13 residues.

This chain uses TRBV7-7 with TRBJ1-1; D ambiguous. The V end lost 3 bases, the J end lost 4 bases, and 9 bases lay between the germline ends. The CDR3 covers 13 residues. Per the germline V gene, CDR1 is SSHAT and CDR2 is FNYEAQ (reference sequence). CDR3 coding DNA: TGTGCCAGCAGCTTGCAGGAGGGCACTGAAGCTTTCTTT. Protein product: CASSLQEGTEAFF. Using reference TRBV7-7 and TRBJ1-1 for the parts outside the CDR3, the full variable domain is GAGVSQSPRYKVTKRGQDVTLRCDPISSHATLYWYQQALGQGPEFLTYFNYEAQPDKSGLPSDRFSAERPEGSISTLTIQRTEQRDSAMYRCASSLQEGTEAFFGQGTRLTVV.

The sample holds one count of this clone. This specimen includes other DNA sequences encoding the same CDR3. The chain employs TRBV12-3 or TRBV12-4 and TRBJ2-1; D unclear. CDR3 length: 12 amino acids. V was shortened by 5 bases and J by 7 bases, with 9 bases between the two germline ends. Here the CDR3 DNA reads TGTGCCAGCAGTCCAAGCCGGAATGAGCAGTTCTTC. The encoded protein is CASSPSRNEQFF.

The V gene is TRBV15, the J gene TRBJ1-3; D is undetermined. V was trimmed by 0 bases and J by 0 bases, leaving 9 bases between them. CDR1 and CDR2 (germline): LNHNV, YYDKDF (reference sequence). This CDR3 has 16 residues. In DNA, the CDR3 is TGTGCCACCAGCAGAGATCTGGCTAGCTCTGGAAACACCATATATTTT. Amino acids: CATSRDLASSGNTIYF.

This clone was seen a few times. The J gene is TRBJ2-1, the V gene TRBV7-2, with TRBD1 matching 11 bases. Germline CDR1 reads SGHTA; CDR2 reads FQGNSA. Losses at the gene ends were 3 bases for V and 5 bases for J; bases not matched to a gene: 6. The CDR3 loop spans 16 amino acids. The CDR3 DNA sequence: TGTGCCAGCAGCTTGGCCGGGACAGGGGGAAACAATGAGCAGTTCTTC. It specifies CASSLAGTGGNNEQFF.

The chain is built from TRBV19 and TRBJ1-5; maybe TRBD1 (5 bases). Germline values: CDR1 LNHDA, CDR2 SQIVND (reference sequence). The V end was cut by 3 bases, the J end by 2 bases, with 17 bases between. The CDR3 totals 17 residues. The CDR3 DNA reads TGTGCCAGTAGTATTGGGGCAGGCCTGTCTGGCAATCAGCCCCAGCATTTT. It yields the protein CASSIGAGLSGNQPQHF.